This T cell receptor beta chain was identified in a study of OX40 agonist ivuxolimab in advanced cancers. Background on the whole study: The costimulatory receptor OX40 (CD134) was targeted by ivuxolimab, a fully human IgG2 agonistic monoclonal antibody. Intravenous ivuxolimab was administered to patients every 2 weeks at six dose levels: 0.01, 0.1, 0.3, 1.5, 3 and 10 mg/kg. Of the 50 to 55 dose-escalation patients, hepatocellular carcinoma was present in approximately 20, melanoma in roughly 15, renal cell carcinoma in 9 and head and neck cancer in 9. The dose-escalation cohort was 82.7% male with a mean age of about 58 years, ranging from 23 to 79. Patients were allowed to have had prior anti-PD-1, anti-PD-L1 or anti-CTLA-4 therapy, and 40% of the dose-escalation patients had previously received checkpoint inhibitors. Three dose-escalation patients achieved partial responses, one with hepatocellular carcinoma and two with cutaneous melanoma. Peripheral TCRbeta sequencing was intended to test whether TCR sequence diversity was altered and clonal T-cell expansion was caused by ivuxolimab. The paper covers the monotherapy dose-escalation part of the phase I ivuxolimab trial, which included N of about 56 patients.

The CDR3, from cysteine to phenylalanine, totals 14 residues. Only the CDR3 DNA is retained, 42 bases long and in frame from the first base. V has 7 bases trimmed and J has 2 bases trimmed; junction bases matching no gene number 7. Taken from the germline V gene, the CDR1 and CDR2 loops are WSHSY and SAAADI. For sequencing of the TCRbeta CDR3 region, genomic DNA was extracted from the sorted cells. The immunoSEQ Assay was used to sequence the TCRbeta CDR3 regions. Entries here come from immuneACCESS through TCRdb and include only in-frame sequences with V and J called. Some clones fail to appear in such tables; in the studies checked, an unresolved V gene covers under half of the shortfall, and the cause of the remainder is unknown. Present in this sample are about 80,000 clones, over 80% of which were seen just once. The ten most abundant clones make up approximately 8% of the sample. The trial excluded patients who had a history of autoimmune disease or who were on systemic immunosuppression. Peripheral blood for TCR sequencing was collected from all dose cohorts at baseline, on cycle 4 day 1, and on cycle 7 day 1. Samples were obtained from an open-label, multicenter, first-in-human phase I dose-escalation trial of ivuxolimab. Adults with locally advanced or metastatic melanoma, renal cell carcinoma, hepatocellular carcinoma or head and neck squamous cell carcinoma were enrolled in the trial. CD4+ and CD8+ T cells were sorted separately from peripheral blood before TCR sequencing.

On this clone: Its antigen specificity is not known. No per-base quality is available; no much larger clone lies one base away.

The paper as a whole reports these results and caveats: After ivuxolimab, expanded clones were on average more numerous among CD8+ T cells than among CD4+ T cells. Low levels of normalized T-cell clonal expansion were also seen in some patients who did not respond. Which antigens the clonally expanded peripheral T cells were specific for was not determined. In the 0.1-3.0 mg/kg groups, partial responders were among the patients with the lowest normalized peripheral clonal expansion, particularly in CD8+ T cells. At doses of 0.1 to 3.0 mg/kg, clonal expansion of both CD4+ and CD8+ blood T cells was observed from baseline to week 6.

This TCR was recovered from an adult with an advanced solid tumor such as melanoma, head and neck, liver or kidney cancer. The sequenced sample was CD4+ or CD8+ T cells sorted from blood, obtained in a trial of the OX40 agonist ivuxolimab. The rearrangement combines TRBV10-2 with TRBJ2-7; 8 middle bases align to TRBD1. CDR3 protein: CASTTGQATYEQYF. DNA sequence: TGCGCCAGCACCACGGGACAGGCGACCTACGAGCAGTACTTC.